Given below is one T cell receptor beta chain in context. Enrollment of patients from Seattle took place during active infection, with longitudinal follow-up. The sample belongs to a study of blood T cell repertoires in COVID-19. Study details: T cells, B-cell-depleted T cells, or PBMCs provided the cDNA or gDNA that served as material.

Germline CDR1 and CDR2: MDHEN and SYDVKM. J lost 5 bases, V lost 6 bases, and 14 bases had no gene match. The CDR3 consists of 17 residues. The repertoire was sequenced with immunoSEQ multiplex PCR; TCRdb's copy has only in-frame clones and lacks some. The sample comprises roughly 340,000 clones, about 90% of which are singletons, and about 7% rests with the top ten. The chain combines TRBV28 with TRBJ1-2; 11 bases line up with TRBD1. The receptor was derived from a woman between 65 and 79 years old with COVID-19, enrolled during active disease. Sequencing was performed on peripheral blood. The CDR3 DNA reads as TGTGCCAGCAGCCCACCCGGGACAGGGGGTTCTCGATATGGCTACACCTTC. Its translation is CASSPPGTGGSRYGYTF.